Shown below are 23 T cell receptor beta chains from a single sample sequenced in a study of early T cells in non-severe SARS-CoV-2 infection (dated by TCRdb to the early 2020s). The library was made by 5' RACE. TCRdb lists the instrument as NextSeq 500. TCRdb's own reprocessing of the public reads used fastp at Q25 and MiXCR and kept productive beta chains. Each CDR3 protein appears once, grouped with its most common genes and DNA. The sample profile shows around 78,000 distinct CDR3 sequences; 10% of them were found once. 6% to 8% of the sample lies in the top ten. The sequenced sample was whole blood, obtained at baseline. These receptors came from an adult who was a healthcare worker with PCR-confirmed SARS-CoV-2 infection or an uninfected control (not recorded which).

The V call is TRBV4-1, the J call TRBJ2-3; tentative D call: TRBD2 (5 bases). Germline V gene data show CDR1 as MGHRA and CDR2 as YSYEKL. This CDR3 region has 16 residues. V lost 1 base, J lost 2 bases, and 13 bases lay in between. This chain's CDR3 is CASSQVPGEPTDTQYF. DNA for the CDR3: TGCGCCAGCAGCCAAGTCCCCGGGGAACCCACAGATACGCAGTATTTT.

At least ten counts were recorded for this clonotype. The J gene is TRBJ1-5, the V gene TRBV19, with 9 bases lining up with TRBD1. From germline, CDR1 is LNHDA and CDR2 SQIVND (reference sequence). V shed 7 bases, J shed 7 bases, and the junction held 14 bases outside the gene matches. The CDR3 consists of 16 residues. The CDR3 DNA reads as TGTGCCAGTACCCGATGGGGGGGACAGGGCGGACAGCCCCAGCATTTT. Its translation is CASTRWGGQGGQPQHF.

This clonotype was counted at least ten times. This chain uses TRBV11-3 with TRBJ2-1, with 12 bases that match TRBD1. V gave up 4 bases and J gave up 6 bases; unmatched junction bases: 7. The CDR3 is made up of 16 amino acids. Germline V gene data show CDR1 as SGHNT and CDR2 as YENEEA. For the CDR3, the DNA is TGTGCCAGCAGCTCCGGGACAGGGGGCTGGGGCAATGAGCAGTTCTTC. Translated, it gives CASSSGTGGWGNEQFF.

This clonotype was counted ten times or more. The chain joins TRBV14 to TRBJ1-1; D is undetermined. V shed 5 bases and J shed 5 bases, with 15 bases lying between them. This CDR3 spans 14 amino acids. The germline gives CDR1 SGHDN, CDR2 FVKESK. CDR3 amino acids: CASSSTWMGTEAFF. CDR3 DNA: TGTGCCAGCAGCTCGACCTGGATGGGTACTGAAGCTTTCTTT.

This clonotype has a handful of counts. In DNA, the CDR3 is TGTGCCAGCAGCTGGTCCCCGGACACCCCTGAGAGCTACACCTTC. This encodes CASSWSPDTPESYTF. The chain joins TRBV5-5 to TRBJ1-2, with a possible D match to TRBD1 (5 bases). The CDR3 covers 15 residues. Per the germline V gene, CDR1 is SGHKS and CDR2 is YYEKEE (reference sequence). V lost 3 bases to trimming and J lost 9 bases, with 21 bases between them. The whole variable domain, filled in from reference TRBV5-5 and TRBJ1-2, reads DAGVTQSPTHLIKTRGQQVTLRCSPISGHKSVSWYQQVLGQGPQFIFQYYEKEERGRGNFPDRFSARQFPNYSSELNVNALLLGDSALYLCASSWSPDTPESYTFGSGTRLTVV.

The V gene is TRBV5-1, the J gene TRBJ1-4, with TRBD1 matching 7 bases. CDR1 is SGHRS and CDR2 is YFSETQ in the germline V gene. The CDR3 runs to 14 residues. The V segment lost 5 bases and the J segment 7 bases; nucleotides outside the gene matches: 8. CDR3 sequence (DNA): TGCGCCAGCAGGCCCAGGGGGATCAGTGAAAAACTGTTTTTT. Translation: CASRPRGISEKLFF.

This clonotype was detected a few times. This chain uses TRBV4-1 with TRBJ1-2; 7 bases are shared with TRBD1. The CDR3 covers 15 residues. Germline CDR1 reads MGHRA; CDR2 reads YSYEKL. The J segment lost 2 bases and the V segment lost 1 base, leaving 4 bases of the junction unmatched. CDR3 protein: CASSQVRGLNYGYTF. The CDR3 bases are TGCGCCAGCAGCCAAGTTAGGGGGCTGAACTATGGCTACACCTTC.

This chain uses TRBV7-9 with TRBJ2-1; TRBD1 is a possible D gene (6 bases). Germline V gene data show CDR1 as SEHNR and CDR2 as FQNEAQ (reference sequence). The CDR3 consists of 15 residues. V was shortened by 5 bases and J by 0 bases, with 11 bases between the two germline ends. CDR3 nucleotide sequence: TGTGCCAGCAGCCGCACAGGGCCCTCCTACAATGAGCAGTTCTTC. This gives the protein CASSRTGPSYNEQFF.

This clonotype has just a few counts. The chain couples TRBV2 to TRBJ2-7; no reliable D call. Germline-derived CDR1 and CDR2 are SNHLY and FYNNEI. This CDR3 has 14 residues. V shed 1 base and J shed 1 base, with 8 bases lying between them. The DNA for the CDR3 is TGTGCCAGCAGTGAAGGCCTTCGGTCCTACGAGCAGTACTTC. Amino acids: CASSEGLRSYEQYF.

The rearrangement links TRBV9 to TRBJ2-2, with D possibly matching TRBD2 (5 bases). The CDR3 is 14 amino acids. V lost 4 bases and J 7 bases, leaving 14 bases between the germline ends. Germline assignment: CDR1 SGDLS and CDR2 YYNGEE. This CDR3 reads CASSPEASHGELFF. Written as DNA, the CDR3 is TGTGCCAGCAGCCCAGAGGCTAGCCACGGGGAGCTGTTTTTT.

This clonotype was counted many times. This chain links TRBV13 with TRBJ1-6, with D possibly matching TRBD1 (6 bases). Germline-derived CDR1 and CDR2 are PRHDT and FYEKMQ (reference sequence). The length of the CDR3 is 15 residues. The V gene lost 4 bases and the J gene lost 8 bases, with 15 bases spanning the gap. CDR3 sequence: CASSSSDRRDSPLHF. The CDR3 DNA reads TGTGCCAGCAGCTCCTCGGACAGACGAGATTCACCCCTCCACTTT.

The chain links TRBV5-1 to TRBJ2-3; the D is unclear. Germline V gene lookup returns CDR1 SGHRS and CDR2 YFSETQ. The CDR3 consists of 14 residues. The V end was cut by 3 bases, the J end by 1 base, with 9 bases between. CDR3: CASSSSRGTDTQYF. In DNA, the CDR3 is TGCGCCAGCAGCTCATCTAGGGGCACAGATACGCAGTATTTT.

A word on this clonotype: Germline and junction disagree at one end, which may indicate a read error. This chain connects TRBV7-8 to TRBJ2-7, with a weak D call TRBD1 (5 bases). The CDR3 is 17 residues long. Germline lookup yields CDR1 SGHVS and CDR2 FQNEAQ. In DNA form, the CDR3 reads TGTGCCAGCAGCCCCAACCAAAACTCAGGGCCGTCCTTCGAGCAGTACTTC. As protein: CASSPNQNSGPSFEQYF.

This clonotype turned up a few times. The V call is TRBV2, the J call TRBJ2-7; TRBD1 matches 7 bases. Germline trimming cut 5 bases from V and 3 bases from J; bases unmatched to any gene: 10. This CDR3 has 15 residues. CDR1 and CDR2 (germline): SNHLY, FYNNEI. For the CDR3, the DNA is TGTGCCAGCAGTCCCGACAGGGTTTCAAGCTACGAGCAGTACTTC. Its translation: CASSPDRVSSYEQYF.

This clonotype was counted between two and nine times. CDR3 sequence: CASSFPETYNEQFF. CDR3 bases: TGTGCCAGCAGTTTTCCGGAAACCTACAATGAGCAGTTCTTC. The V and J genes are TRBV27 and TRBJ2-1, with D unclear. Trimming cost V 3 bases and J 2 bases, with 8 bases left between them. This CDR3 is built from 14 residues. In germline, CDR1 is MNHEY, CDR2 SMNVEV (reference sequence).

The CDR3 DNA reads as TGTGCCATCAGTCCAGGACTAGCAACAGATACGCAGTATTTT. Translation gives CAISPGLATDTQYF. The rearrangement links TRBV10-3 to TRBJ2-3, with TRBD2 matching over 8 bases. The CDR3 consists of 14 residues. V was pared by 5 bases and J by 3 bases, with 4 bases of the junction left unmatched. Germline values: CDR1 ENHRY, CDR2 SYGVKD.

In this sample, this clonotype turned up many times. The chain has TRBV7-3 and TRBJ2-3; no clear D gene. The CDR3 loop spans 14 amino acids. The germline V gene has CDR1 SGHTA and CDR2 FQGTGA. The germline V and J ends were trimmed by 5 bases and 1 base, with 10 bases remaining between them. CDR3 protein: CASSPPGRTDTQYF. The DNA for the CDR3 is TGTGCCAGCAGCCCCCCGGGTCGCACAGATACGCAGTATTTT.

The chain uses TRBV9 and TRBJ2-5, with D unclear. The CDR3 consists of 14 residues. Trimming took 3 bases from V and 7 from J, leaving 16 bases between them. The germline CDR1 and CDR2 sequences are SGDLS and YYNGEE. The CDR3 sequence is CASSEDGTSGTQYF. CDR3 in DNA: TGTGCCAGCAGCGAGGACGGAACGTCTGGGACCCAGTACTTC. Full variable domain (missing parts from reference TRBV9 and TRBJ2-5): DSGVTQTPKHLITATGQRVTLRCSPRSGDLSVYWYQQSLDQGLQFLIQYYNGEERAKGNILERFSAQQFPDLHSELNLSSLELGDSALYFCASSEDGTSGTQYFGPGTRLLVL.

This clonotype was found a few times. J is TRBJ1-6 and V is TRBV4-3, with 8 positions matching TRBD1. The germline gives CDR1 LGHNA, CDR2 YSLEER. CDR3 length: 16 residues. J lost 10 bases, V lost 0 bases, and 8 bases had no gene match. DNA for the CDR3: TGCGCCAGCAGCCAAGATCTTGGAGGACAGGGCTCACCCCTCCACTTT. It is translated as CASSQDLGGQGSPLHF.

The chain employs TRBV27 and TRBJ2-1, with 10 bases matching TRBD2. Germline lookup yields CDR1 MNHEY and CDR2 SMNVEV (reference sequence). The V and J ends lost 5 bases and 9 bases, in that order; junction bases with no gene match: 13. The CDR3 is 16 residues long. CDR3 region: CASSPWGAGGKGEQFF. The DNA for the CDR3 is TGTGCCAGCAGTCCCTGGGGAGCGGGGGGGAAGGGTGAGCAGTTCTTC.

The chain is built from TRBV6-5 and TRBJ1-1; D unresolved. The germline V and J ends were trimmed by 0 bases and 2 bases, with 10 bases remaining between them. CDR3 size: 15 residues. Germline-derived CDR1 and CDR2 are MNHEY and SVGAGI. CDR3 residues: CASSYSITGNTEAFF. CDR3 nucleotide sequence: TGTGCCAGCAGTTACTCGATTACGGGAAACACTGAAGCTTTCTTT.

This clonotype was seen ten or more times. The genes are TRBV5-6 and TRBJ1-5; 8 positions match TRBD1. This CDR3 contains 18 residues. The V gene's germline CDR1 is SGHDT and CDR2 YYEEEE. Trimming took 2 bases from V and 2 from J; bases not matched to a gene: 12. This chain's CDR3 is CASSFRTGQIKGNQPQHF. The DNA for the CDR3 is TGTGCCAGCAGCTTTCGGACAGGGCAGATTAAGGGCAATCAGCCCCAGCATTTT.

This clonotype was counted ten times or more. The DNA of the CDR3 is TGTGCCAGCAGTTTTCCTGGGACTAGCGGGGGGAGCTCCTACAATGAGCAGTTCTTC. Protein: CASSFPGTSGGSSYNEQFF. The chain joins TRBV2 to TRBJ2-1; 15 bases are a match to TRBD2. This CDR3 has 19 residues. The germline CDR1 and CDR2 sequences are SNHLY and FYNNEI. Trimming at V came to 5 bases and at J to 0 bases, leaving 8 bases not matched to a gene.